This TCR beta chain was profiled in a study of blood T cells in healthy people across ages. This CDR3 comprises 15 residues. Germline assignment: CDR1 SGHKS and CDR2 YYEKEE (reference sequence). Trimming took off 0 bases at V and 2 bases at J, with 11 bases between the two ends. Findings and limits, study-wide: The authors considered diversity estimates from one million T cells to be underestimates.

A J-beta primer mix and a sample-barcoded 5' primer were used in a second PCR of about 7 to 12 cycles. TCRdb re-called the 5' RACE reads with MiXCR, one entry per CDR3 protein. Of around 1,600,000 distinct CDR3 sequences detected, roughly 43% appear once; the ten largest clones hold under 5%. As regards this clonotype: The antigen remains unidentified.

This TCR was sampled from a woman between 18 and 29 years old in good health. The sample was blood. The rearrangement uses TRBV5-5 and TRBJ1-2; possible D gene TRBD1, 6 bases. The CDR3 bases are TGTGCCAGCAGCTTGGCCGGGGACACAAACTATGGCTACACCTTC. Protein: CASSLAGDTNYGYTF.